Shown below are 28 T cell receptor beta chains from a single sample sequenced in a study of cytomegalovirus exposure and HLA in healthy donors. In the PCR, 60 Vbeta and 13 Jbeta primers were used. Here immunoSEQ multiplex PCR was the method, and the copy in TCRdb shows in-frame clones only, minus some. The repertoire has 100,000 to 150,000 clones, approximately 87% of them found once; the top ten carry around 18%. The sample consisted of PBMCs. The receptors stem from a man between 18 and 29 years old in good health and CMV-seropositive.

The chain employs TRBV4-1 and TRBJ2-5, with 9 nucleotides matching TRBD1. The J call may be mistaken, given a closer DNA end match to TRBJ2-7. Germline V gene lookup returns CDR1 MGHRA and CDR2 YSYEKL. There are 15 residues in the CDR3. CDR3 loop: CASSHTGQGAYEQYF. CDR3 DNA: TGCGCCAGCAGCCATACGGGACAGGGCGCCTACGAGCAGTACTTC.

This clone is a singleton in its sample. The chain carries TRBV9 and TRBJ2-5; unclear D gene. The length of the CDR3 is 15 residues. Germline values: CDR1 SGDLS, CDR2 YYNGEE. V was clipped by 4 bases and J by 2 bases, with 15 bases between them. The CDR3 is CASSPPPGFQETQYF. The CDR3 DNA sequence: TGTGCCAGCAGCCCCCCCCCAGGCTTTCAAGAGACCCAGTACTTC.

The rearrangement uses TRBV28 and TRBJ1-4; a possible D gene is TRBD1 (5 bases). This CDR3 is built from 15 residues. V was shortened by 1 base and J by 7 bases, with 13 bases between the two germline ends. Germline CDR1 and CDR2: MDHEN and SYDVKM. Here the CDR3 DNA reads TGTGCCAGCAGTTTATTCCGAGGGACTTTTGAAAAACTGTTTTTT. As protein: CASSLFRGTFEKLFF.

The rearrangement links TRBV9 to TRBJ1-2; no definite D call. Trimming removed 0 bases from V and 6 bases from J, with 12 bases in between. The germline V gene encodes CDR1 SGDLS and CDR2 YYNGEE. CDR3 size: 14 residues. CDR3 bases: TGTGCCAGCAGCGTAGATGCGCGGTGGGATGGCTACACCTTC. Translated, it gives CASSVDARWDGYTF.

The chain links TRBV19 to TRBJ1-4, with a tentative D call TRBD1 (6 bases). With 7 bases removed from V and 4 bases from J, the gap between germline ends came to 13 bases. This CDR3 comprises 14 residues. The germline CDR1 and CDR2 sequences are LNHDA and SQIVND (reference sequence). Here the CDR3 DNA reads TGTGCCAGTATGTCGGGGGGGCTTAATGAAAAACTGTTTTTT. Its protein is CASMSGGLNEKLFF.

J is TRBJ2-7 and V is TRBV6-1; D ambiguous. CDR3 length: 14 amino acids. V was trimmed by 4 bases and J by 6 bases, leaving 16 bases between them. The germline V gene has CDR1 MNHNS and CDR2 SASEGT. CDR3 in DNA: TGTGCCAGCAGTGGACGGGTCCCCCCCTCCGAGCAGTACTTC. It codes for CASSGRVPPSEQYF.

The chain is built from TRBV19 and TRBJ1-5; D perhaps matches TRBD1 (6 bases). The ends were cut back, 3 bases at V and 1 base at J, with 13 bases in the middle. The CDR3 runs to 16 residues. Germline CDR1 is LNHDA and CDR2 is SQIVND (reference sequence). CDR3 loop: CASSIMGGTSNQPQHF. In nucleotides, the CDR3 is TGTGCCAGTAGTATCATGGGGGGGACAAGCAATCAGCCCCAGCATTTT.

The chain combines TRBV4-2 with TRBJ1-4, with TRBD1 identical over 9 bases. Germline V gene sequence: CDR1 LGHNA, CDR2 YNFKEQ. Unmatched junction bases numbered 4, after V lost 3 bases and J lost 8 bases. This CDR3 comprises 14 residues. CDR3 region: CASSQGQGEEKLFF. For the CDR3, the DNA is TGTGCCAGCAGCCAGGGACAGGGTGAGGAAAAACTGTTTTTT.

The rearrangement links TRBV2 to TRBJ2-7; D gene uncertain. V was trimmed by 9 bases and J by 2 bases, leaving 8 bases between them. The germline V gene has CDR1 SNHLY and CDR2 FYNNEI. The length of the CDR3 is 11 residues. The CDR3 protein is CASSRAYEQYF. CDR3 bases: TGTGCCAGTAGTCGGGCCTACGAGCAGTACTTC.

CDR3 DNA: TGTGCCAGCAGCTTAGATCTAGGGAGAAAGAATGGCTACACCTTC. Translation gives CASSLDLGRKNGYTF. This rearrangement joins TRBV13 to TRBJ1-2; no clear D. Trimming took 1 base from V and 6 from J, leaving 15 bases between them. The CDR3 extends over 15 amino acids. Germline V lookup: CDR1 PRHDT, CDR2 FYEKMQ (reference sequence). Based on the CDR3 plus reference TRBV13 and TRBJ1-2, the full variable domain is AAGVIQSPRHLIKEKRETATLKCYPIPRHDTVYWYQQGPGQDPQFLISFYEKMQSDKGSIPDRFSAQQFSDYHSELNMSSLELGDSALYFCASSLDLGRKNGYTFGSGTRLTVV.

The chain has TRBV14 and TRBJ2-3; weak D call: TRBD1 (5 bases). The V gene's germline CDR1 is SGHDN and CDR2 FVKESK. CDR3 length equals 13 residues. Trimming removed 4 bases at V and 2 bases at J, with 7 bases between. For the CDR3, the DNA is TGTGCCAGCAGCCTGACAGACACAGATACGCAGTATTTT. This translates into CASSLTDTDTQYF. The full variable domain, its missing parts supplied by reference TRBV14 and TRBJ2-3, is EAGVTQFPSHSVIEKGQTVTLRCDPISGHDNLYWYRRVMGKEIKFLLHFVKESKQDESGMPNNRFLAERTGGTYSTLKVQPAELEDSGVYFCASSLTDTDTQYFGPGTRLTVL.

A note on this clone: The junction departs from the called germline gene at one end, perhaps through a read error. The J gene is TRBJ2-7, the V gene TRBV7-9, with TRBD1 matching 7 bases. This CDR3 is built from 12 residues. The germline V gene has CDR1 SEHNR and CDR2 FQNEAQ (reference sequence). The DNA of the CDR3 is TGTTCCAGCAGCTCACAGGGGAACGAGCAGTACTTC. Translation gives CSSSSQGNEQYF.

The rearrangement uses TRBV10-2 and TRBJ1-5; weak D call: TRBD1 (6 bases). Germline V gene data show CDR1 as WSHSY and CDR2 as SAAADI. This CDR3 region has 13 residues. V shed 6 bases and J shed 3 bases, with 9 bases lying between them. The CDR3 spells CASRQGTNQPQHF. CDR3 nucleotides: TGCGCCAGCAGACAGGGTACCAATCAGCCCCAGCATTTT.

The gene calls are TRBV7-9 and TRBJ2-7; TRBD1 might be the D (5 bases). CDR1 is SEHNR, CDR2 FQNEAQ, per germline (reference sequence). V shed 6 bases and J shed 0 bases, with 12 bases lying between them. The length of the CDR3 is 14 residues. In DNA form, the CDR3 reads TGTGCCAGCAGTTCGACAGCGAGCTCCTACGAGCAGTACTTC. Its protein is CASSSTASSYEQYF.

The chain recombines TRBV6-1 with TRBJ2-7; D uncertain. This CDR3 contains 13 residues. V shed 1 base and J shed 1 base, with 5 bases lying between them. Germline values: CDR1 MNHNS, CDR2 SASEGT. In DNA form, the CDR3 reads TGTGCCAGCAGTGAAGACAAGTCCTACGAGCAGTACTTC. Translating it yields CASSEDKSYEQYF.

This clone was detected a few times. The gene calls are TRBV10-3 and TRBJ1-1; D remains unclear. There are 11 residues in the CDR3. Deletions cut 7 bases from V and 5 bases from J, with 8 bases between. CDR1 ENHRY and CDR2 SYGVKD come from the germline V gene. The CDR3: CAITEGTEAFF. DNA for the CDR3: TGTGCCATCACAGAGGGAACTGAAGCTTTCTTT.

This chain connects TRBV19 to TRBJ1-5, with a weak D call TRBD1 (5 bases). Between the trimmed V and J ends, which lost 4 bases and 1 base, there was a span of 8 bases. The CDR3 sequence is 14 residues long. CDR1 is LNHDA, CDR2 SQIVND, per germline (reference sequence). The DNA of the CDR3 is TGTGCCAGTAGTAAGCAGGGCAGCAATCAGCCCCAGCATTTT. Amino acid sequence: CASSKQGSNQPQHF.

The V call is TRBV19, the J call TRBJ1-2, with a weak D call TRBD1 (6 bases). CDR1 is LNHDA, CDR2 SQIVND, per germline (reference sequence). This CDR3 region has 12 residues. V shed 5 bases and J shed 8 bases, with 12 bases lying between them. The CDR3 region has the DNA TGTGCCAGTAGTTCACAGGGATGGGGCTACACCTTC. This encodes CASSSQGWGYTF.

The chain joins TRBV10-1 to TRBJ1-1; no reliable D call. In germline, CDR1 is WNHNN, CDR2 SYGVQD (reference sequence). The CDR3 is 15 residues long. V was pared by 0 bases and J by 3 bases, with 11 bases between. This CDR3 is CASSESKQVYTEAFF. The DNA of the CDR3 is TGCGCCAGCAGTGAGTCGAAGCAGGTTTACACTGAAGCTTTCTTT.

This sequence joins TRBV9 and TRBJ1-1; D is uncertain. The ends were cut back, 3 bases at V and 8 bases at J, with 11 bases in the middle. Germline CDR1 SGDLS, CDR2 YYNGEE. The CDR3 is 12 residues long. CDR3 sequence (DNA): TGTGCCAGCAGCGCCTCGACGGGAGAAGCTTTCTTT. Protein sequence: CASSASTGEAFF. The full variable domain, rest sourced from reference TRBV9 and TRBJ1-1, is DSGVTQTPKHLITATGQRVTLRCSPRSGDLSVYWYQQSLDQGLQFLIQYYNGEERAKGNILERFSAQQFPDLHSELNLSSLELGDSALYFCASSASTGEAFFGQGTRLTVV.

The V gene is TRBV29-1, the J gene TRBJ1-2, with D unclear. CDR3 length: 13 residues. V was clipped by 3 bases and J by 3 bases, with 11 bases between them. Germline CDR1 is SQVTM and CDR2 is ANQGSEA. In DNA, the CDR3 is TGCAGCGTTGAGGGGAGACAAGACTATGGCTACACCTTC. It is translated as CSVEGRQDYGYTF.

The J gene is TRBJ2-1, the V gene TRBV2; D unresolved. The ends were cut back, 4 bases at V and 6 bases at J, with 10 bases in the middle. CDR3 length equals 13 residues. The germline gives CDR1 SNHLY, CDR2 FYNNEI. DNA for the CDR3: TGTGCCAGCAGTGGGGCAGTAGGCAATGAGCAGTTCTTC. Amino acids: CASSGAVGNEQFF.

V and J are TRBV7-9 and TRBJ2-2, with 11 bases identical to TRBD2. The CDR3 is made up of 19 amino acids. The V segment lost 4 bases and the J segment 6 bases; nucleotides outside the gene matches: 16. CDR1 is SEHNR and CDR2 is FQNEAQ in the germline V gene (reference sequence). The CDR3 DNA reads TGTGCCAGCAGCTCAAGGGGGACTAGCGGATTTTCCTGGCCCGGGGAGCTGTTTTTT. This codes for CASSSRGTSGFSWPGELFF.

The genes are TRBV2 and TRBJ2-7; TRBD1 aligns across 7 bases. CDR1 and CDR2 from the germline V gene are SNHLY and FYNNEI. The CDR3 loop spans 12 amino acids. Losses at the gene ends were 5 bases for V and 4 bases for J; bases not matched to a gene: 2. The DNA for the CDR3 is TGTGCCAGCAGTTCAGGGGGATACGAGCAGTACTTC. It translates to CASSSGGYEQYF.

This rearrangement joins TRBV11-2 to TRBJ2-7; the match to TRBD2 covers 7 bases. Germline V gene data show CDR1 as SGHAT and CDR2 as FQNNGV. This CDR3 has 16 residues. The V segment lost 0 bases and the J segment 3 bases; nucleotides outside the gene matches: 8. In DNA form, the CDR3 reads TGTGCCAGCAGCTTAGAGGGGCGGGGGATCTTCTACGAGCAGTACTTC. Protein: CASSLEGRGIFYEQYF.

This chain links TRBV2 with TRBJ1-1, with TRBD1 as a possible D gene (5 bases). Germline CDR1 SNHLY, CDR2 FYNNEI. Trimming pared 6 bases from V and 5 bases from J, leaving 7 bases between. CDR3 length: 11 residues. The CDR3 region is CASRGLTEAFF. The DNA for the CDR3 is TGTGCCAGCAGGGGGCTGACTGAAGCTTTCTTT. Based on the CDR3 plus reference TRBV2 and TRBJ1-1, the full variable domain is EPEVTQTPSHQVTQMGQEVILRCVPISNHLYFYWYRQILGQKVEFLVSFYNNEISEKSEIFDDQFSVERPDGSNFTLKIRSTKLEDSAMYFCASRGLTEAFFGQGTRLTVV.

The chain carries TRBV6-1 and TRBJ1-5; no definite D call. Between the trimmed V and J ends, which lost 1 base and 0 bases, there was a span of 10 bases. The CDR3 has 16 amino acids. Germline-derived CDR1 and CDR2 are MNHNS and SASEGT. The CDR3 reads CASSEGAAYSNQPQHF. For the CDR3, the DNA is TGTGCCAGCAGTGAAGGGGCAGCATATAGCAATCAGCCCCAGCATTTT.

The chain recombines TRBV5-1 with TRBJ1-2; 10 bases line up with TRBD1. The germline CDR1 and CDR2 sequences are SGHRS and YFSETQ. The length of the CDR3 is 17 residues. Trimming removed 0 bases from V and 5 bases from J; junction bases left unmatched: 10. In nucleotides, the CDR3 is TGCGCCAGCAGCTTGGAGGTGGGGGACAGGGGATTTTATGGCTACACCTTC. It specifies CASSLEVGDRGFYGYTF.